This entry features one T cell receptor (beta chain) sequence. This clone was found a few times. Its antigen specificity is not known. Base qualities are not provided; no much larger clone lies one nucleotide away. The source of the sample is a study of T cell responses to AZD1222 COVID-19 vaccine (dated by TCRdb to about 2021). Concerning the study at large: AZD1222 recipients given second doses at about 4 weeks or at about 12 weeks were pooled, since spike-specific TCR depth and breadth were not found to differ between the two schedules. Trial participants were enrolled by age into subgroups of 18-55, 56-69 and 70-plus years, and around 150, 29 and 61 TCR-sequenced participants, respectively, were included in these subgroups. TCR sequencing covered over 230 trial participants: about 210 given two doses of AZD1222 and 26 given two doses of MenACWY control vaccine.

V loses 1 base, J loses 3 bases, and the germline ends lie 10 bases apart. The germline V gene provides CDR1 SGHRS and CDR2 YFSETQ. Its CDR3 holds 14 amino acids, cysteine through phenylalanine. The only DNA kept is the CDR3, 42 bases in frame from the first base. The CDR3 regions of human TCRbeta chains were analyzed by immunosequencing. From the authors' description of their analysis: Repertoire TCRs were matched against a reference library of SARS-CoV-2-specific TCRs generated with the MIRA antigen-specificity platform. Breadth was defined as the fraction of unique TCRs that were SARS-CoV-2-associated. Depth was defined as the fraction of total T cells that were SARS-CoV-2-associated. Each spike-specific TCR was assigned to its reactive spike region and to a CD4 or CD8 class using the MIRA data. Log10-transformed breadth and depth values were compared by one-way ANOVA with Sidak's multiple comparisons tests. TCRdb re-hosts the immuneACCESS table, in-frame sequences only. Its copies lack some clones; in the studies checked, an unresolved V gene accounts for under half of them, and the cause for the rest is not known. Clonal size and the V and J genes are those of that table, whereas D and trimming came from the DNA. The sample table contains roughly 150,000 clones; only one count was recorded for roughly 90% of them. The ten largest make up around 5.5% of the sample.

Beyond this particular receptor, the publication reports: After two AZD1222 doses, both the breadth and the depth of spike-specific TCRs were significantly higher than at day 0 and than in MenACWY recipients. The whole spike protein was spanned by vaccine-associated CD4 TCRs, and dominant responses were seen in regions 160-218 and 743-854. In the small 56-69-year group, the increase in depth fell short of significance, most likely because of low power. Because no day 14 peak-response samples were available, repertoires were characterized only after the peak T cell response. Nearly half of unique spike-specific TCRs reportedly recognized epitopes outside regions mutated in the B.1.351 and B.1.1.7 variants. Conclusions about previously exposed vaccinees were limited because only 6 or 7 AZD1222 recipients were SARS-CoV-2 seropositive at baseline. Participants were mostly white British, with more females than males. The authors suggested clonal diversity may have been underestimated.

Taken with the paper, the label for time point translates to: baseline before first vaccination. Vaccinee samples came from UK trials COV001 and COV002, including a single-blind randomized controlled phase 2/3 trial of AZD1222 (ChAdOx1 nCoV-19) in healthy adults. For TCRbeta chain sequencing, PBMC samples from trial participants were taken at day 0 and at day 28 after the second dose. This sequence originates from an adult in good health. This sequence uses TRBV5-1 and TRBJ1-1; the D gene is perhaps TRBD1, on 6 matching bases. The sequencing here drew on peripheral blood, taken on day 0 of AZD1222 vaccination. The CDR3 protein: CASSLLQGDTEAFF. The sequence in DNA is TGCGCCAGCAGCTTGCTACAGGGTGACACTGAAGCTTTCTTT. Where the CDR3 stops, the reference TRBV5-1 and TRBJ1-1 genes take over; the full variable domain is KAGVTQTPRYLIKTRGQQVTLSCSPISGHRSVSWYQQTPGQGLQFLFEYFSETQRNKGNFPGRFSGRQFSNSRSEMNVSTLELGDSALYLCASSLLQGDTEAFFGQGTRLTVV.